The clone carrying this T cell receptor beta chain was recorded a few times. This sample was taken from a study of blood T cell repertoires in COVID-19. About the research overall: Italy, Spain and the United States were the sources of the convalescent and acute COVID-19 samples.

Trimming removed 2 bases at V and 1 base at J, with 5 bases between. The CDR3 has 13 residues. Per germline, CDR1 MNHEY and CDR2 SVGAGI. Method: immunoSEQ multiplex PCR; TCRdb's copy keeps in-frame clones and lacks some. Here the sample spans approximately 130,000 clones, roughly 90% being singletons. The study assigned cohorts using participant-reported clinical history. The sample was PBMCs or T cells enriched from blood (not recorded which). V gene TRBV6-5 combines with J gene TRBJ1-1; D call uncertain. The TCR was taken from a woman in her 50s who had recovered from COVID-19. As DNA, the CDR3 is TGTGCCAGCAGTTACGGGAGGAACACTGAAGCTTTCTTT. Amino acids: CASSYGRNTEAFF.